This entry features one T cell receptor (beta chain) sequence. Its specificity is not known. The junction shows a germline mismatch at one end, possibly a read error. The source of the sample is a study of beta chain features in type 1 diabetes. As every portion of the isolated RNA was reverse transcribed, the sequencing read expressed TCRB transcripts. Profiling relied on immunoSEQ multiplex PCR, and the TCRdb table lists in-frame clones only, not all of them. The table has some 290,000 clones, roughly 25% seen once. Germline V gene data show CDR1 as GTSNPN and CDR2 as SVGIG (reference sequence). CDR3 length: 14 amino acids. Regarding the study as a whole: Possible PCR preference for shorter templates applied equally to patients and controls. A moderate, significant TCRB CDR3 shortening appeared in type 1 diabetes across four CD4+ subsets.

The sequenced sample was naive CD4+ T cells from blood. The source of this sequence is a woman aged 25-40 years with type 1 diabetes. The chain is built from TRBV30 and TRBJ1-5; a weak D match, TRBD1 (5 bases). CDR3: CARSLGDYNQPQHF. As DNA, the CDR3 is TGTGCCCGGAGTTTAGGGGACTACAATCAGCCCCAGCATTTT.